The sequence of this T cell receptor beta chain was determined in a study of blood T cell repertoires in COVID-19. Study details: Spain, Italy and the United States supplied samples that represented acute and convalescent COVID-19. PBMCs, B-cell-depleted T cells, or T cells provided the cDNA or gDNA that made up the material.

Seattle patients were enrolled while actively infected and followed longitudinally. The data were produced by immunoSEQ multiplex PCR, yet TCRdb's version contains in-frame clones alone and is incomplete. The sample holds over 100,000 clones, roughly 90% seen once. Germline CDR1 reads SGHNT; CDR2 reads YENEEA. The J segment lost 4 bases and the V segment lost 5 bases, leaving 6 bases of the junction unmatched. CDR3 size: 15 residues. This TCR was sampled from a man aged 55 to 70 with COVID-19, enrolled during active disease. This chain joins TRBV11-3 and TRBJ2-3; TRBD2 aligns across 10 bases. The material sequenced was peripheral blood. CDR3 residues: CASSASGGEADTQYF. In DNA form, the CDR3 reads TGTGCCAGCAGCGCCAGCGGGGGGGAGGCAGATACGCAGTATTTT.